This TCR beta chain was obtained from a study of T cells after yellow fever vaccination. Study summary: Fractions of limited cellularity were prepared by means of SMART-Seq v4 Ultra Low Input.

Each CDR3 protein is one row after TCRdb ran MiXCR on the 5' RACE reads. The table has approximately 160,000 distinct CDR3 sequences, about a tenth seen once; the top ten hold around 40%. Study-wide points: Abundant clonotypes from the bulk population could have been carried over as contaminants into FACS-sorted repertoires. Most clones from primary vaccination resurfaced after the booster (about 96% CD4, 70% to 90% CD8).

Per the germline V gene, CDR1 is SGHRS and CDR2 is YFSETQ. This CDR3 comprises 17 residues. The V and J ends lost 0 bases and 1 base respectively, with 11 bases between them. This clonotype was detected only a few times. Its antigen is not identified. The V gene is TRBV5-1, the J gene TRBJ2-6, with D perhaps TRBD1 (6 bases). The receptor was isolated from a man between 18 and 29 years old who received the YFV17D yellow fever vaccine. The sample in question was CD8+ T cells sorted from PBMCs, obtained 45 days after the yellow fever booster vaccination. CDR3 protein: CASSLGQGISGANVLTF. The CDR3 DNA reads TGCGCCAGCAGCTTGGGGCAGGGGATTTCTGGGGCCAACGTCCTGACTTTC.